Presented here are 22 T cell receptor beta chains from one specimen sequenced in a study of blood T cell repertoires in COVID-19. Method: immunoSEQ multiplex PCR; TCRdb's copy keeps in-frame clones and lacks some. The data show 100,000 to 120,000 clones, around 85% seen once. Sample: peripheral blood. The receptors derive from a human donor in a cohort sampled during active COVID-19.

The CDR3 nucleotides are TGTGCCAGCAGCCAAGAACTAGCGGGGGGGCGAGAGCAGTTCTTC. Encoded protein: CASSQELAGGREQFF. The chain employs TRBV3-1 (or the pseudogene TRBV3-2) and TRBJ2-1; 13 bases line up with TRBD2. The germline gives CDR1 LGHDT, CDR2 YNNKEL (reference sequence). Unmatched junction bases numbered 3, after V lost 0 bases and J lost 10 bases. The CDR3 loop spans 15 amino acids.

The genes are TRBV7-9 and TRBJ1-2; 7 bases line up with TRBD1. The CDR3 is 13 amino acids. V shed 5 bases, J shed 8 bases, and the junction held 8 bases outside the gene matches. Germline V gene lookup returns CDR1 SEHNR and CDR2 FQNEAQ (reference sequence). The CDR3 loop reads CASSPRGGFGYTF. The DNA of the CDR3 is TGTGCCAGCAGCCCCCGAGGGGGCTTCGGCTACACCTTC.

This chain joins TRBV11-3 and TRBJ2-7, with D possibly TRBD1 on 7 matching bases. Trimming took 5 bases from V and 3 from J, leaving 17 bases between them. Germline V gene data show CDR1 as SGHNT and CDR2 as YENEEA. CDR3 length equals 15 residues. The CDR3 reads CASSKRQGGFYEQYF. The CDR3 bases are TGTGCCAGCAGCAAACGACAGGGAGGTTTCTACGAGCAGTACTTC.

This chain joins TRBV6-2 or TRBV6-3 and TRBJ2-7; tentatively, D is TRBD1 (6 bases). The CDR3 has 12 residues. Germline V gene sequence: CDR1 MNHEY, CDR2 SVGEGT. V was clipped by 4 bases and J by 3 bases, with 7 bases between them. CDR3 protein: CASSWDIYEQYF. CDR3 DNA: TGTGCCAGCAGTTGGGACATCTACGAGCAGTACTTC.

The chain joins TRBV5-6 to TRBJ2-1, with 8 bases that match TRBD1. CDR3 length equals 14 residues. Germline lookup yields CDR1 SGHDT and CDR2 YYEEEE. Losses at the gene ends were 4 bases for V and 9 bases for J; bases not matched to a gene: 9. The CDR3 here is CASSLRGRAIEQFF. The DNA of the CDR3 is TGTGCCAGCAGCCTCAGGGGGCGCGCGATTGAGCAGTTCTTC.

V and J are TRBV5-6 and TRBJ2-3, with D possibly TRBD2 on 6 matching bases. Germline V gene lookup returns CDR1 SGHDT and CDR2 YYEEEE. The CDR3 is made up of 14 amino acids. The V gene lost 0 bases and the J gene lost 3 bases, with 8 bases spanning the gap. CDR3 in DNA: TGTGCCAGCAGCTTGGGCGGGGCGACAGATACGCAGTATTTT. Amino acids: CASSLGGATDTQYF.

The chain combines TRBV7-2 with TRBJ1-5; TRBD1 matches at 7 bases. This CDR3 comprises 17 residues. With V trimmed by 5 bases and J by 3 bases, 13 bases remained unmatched. The germline CDR1 and CDR2 sequences are SGHTA and FQGNSA. CDR3 amino acids: CASSKRQGGSANQPQHF. DNA for the CDR3: TGTGCCAGCAGCAAGCGACAGGGTGGCTCAGCCAATCAGCCCCAGCATTTT.

V gene TRBV14 combines with J gene TRBJ2-5; perhaps TRBD2 as D (6 bases). The CDR3 runs to 14 residues. The V end was cut by 5 bases, the J end by 3 bases, with 13 bases between. Germline CDR1 reads SGHDN; CDR2 reads FVKESK. DNA of the CDR3: TGTGCCAGCAGCGGGACTCTAAACAAAGAGACCCAGTACTTC. Amino acids: CASSGTLNKETQYF.

This clone has a single count. V usage is TRBV18 and J usage is TRBJ2-1; D may be TRBD2 (6 bases). This CDR3 has 16 amino acids. Per the germline V gene, CDR1 is KGHSH and CDR2 is LQKENI. Deletions cut 2 bases from V and 9 bases from J, with 20 bases between. DNA of the CDR3: TGTGCCAGCTCACCAGCGCTGGCGGGGAAGACGGGTGAGCAGTTCTTC. This encodes CASSPALAGKTGEQFF.

This chain uses TRBV5-8 with TRBJ1-5; D ambiguous. CDR1 is SGHTS, CDR2 YDEGEE, per germline. The ends were cut back, 1 base at V and 3 bases at J, with 5 bases in the middle. The CDR3 is made up of 13 amino acids. The CDR3 reads CASSLQYNQPQHF. The CDR3 nucleotides read TGTGCCAGCAGCTTGCAGTACAATCAGCCCCAGCATTTT.

The chain recombines TRBV25-1 with TRBJ2-4, with TRBD2 matching over 10 bases. Germline values: CDR1 MGHDK, CDR2 SYGVNS. The CDR3 contains 15 residues. V was clipped by 6 bases and J by 1 base; unmatched bases: 3. CDR3 amino acids: CASSQAGGAKNIQYF. The CDR3 DNA is TGTGCCAGCAGCCAAGCGGGGGGGGCCAAAAACATTCAGTACTTC.

The rearrangement links TRBV7-8 to TRBJ2-1, with a possible D match to TRBD1 (6 bases). Germline loops: CDR1 SGHVS, CDR2 FQNEAQ. This CDR3 is 15 amino acids long. The germline V and J ends were trimmed by 5 bases and 0 bases, with 11 bases remaining between them. The CDR3 DNA is TGTGCCAGCAGCCTTGACAGGAGCTCCTACAATGAGCAGTTCTTC. Protein sequence: CASSLDRSSYNEQFF. The variable domain in full, completed from reference TRBV7-8 and TRBJ2-1, reads GAGVSQSPRYKVAKRGQDVALRCDPISGHVSLFWYQQALGQGPEFLTYFQNEAQLDKSGLPSDRFFAERPEGSVSTLKIQRTQQEDSAVYLCASSLDRSSYNEQFFGPGTRLTVL.

This chain connects TRBV9 to TRBJ2-3, with D uncertain. The germline V gene encodes CDR1 SGDLS and CDR2 YYNGEE. This CDR3 is 14 amino acids long. Trimming took off 0 bases at V and 0 bases at J, with 5 bases between the two ends. The CDR3 region has the DNA TGTGCCAGCAGCGTAGTGAGGAGCACAGATACGCAGTATTTT. Translating it yields CASSVVRSTDTQYF.

The chain links TRBV2 to TRBJ1-5; TRBD1 aligns across 10 bases. The CDR3 loop spans 15 amino acids. The J segment lost 6 bases and the V segment lost 0 bases, leaving 2 bases of the junction unmatched. Germline CDR1 SNHLY, CDR2 FYNNEI. CDR3 in amino acids: CASSEAGQGVQPQHF. CDR3 nucleotides: TGTGCCAGCAGTGAAGCTGGACAGGGGGTTCAGCCCCAGCATTTT.

The chain links TRBV28 to TRBJ1-6, with TRBD1 identical over 9 bases. The V gene's germline CDR1 is MDHEN and CDR2 SYDVKM. This CDR3 has 14 residues. Trimming cost V 6 bases and J 9 bases; bases outside gene matches: 6. The CDR3 DNA reads as TGTGCCAGCAGCACAGGGGGCCCGGGTTCACCCCTCCACTTT. Translating gives CASSTGGPGSPLHF.

The rearrangement joins TRBV3-1 (or the pseudogene TRBV3-2) to TRBJ2-7; tentative D call: TRBD1 (6 bases). The CDR3 spans 13 residues. Between the trimmed V and J ends, which lost 3 bases and 0 bases, there was a span of 6 bases. Germline V gene data show CDR1 as LGHDT and CDR2 as YNNKEL (reference sequence). The CDR3 sequence: CASSQGASYEQYF. CDR3 in DNA: TGTGCCAGCAGCCAGGGGGCCTCCTACGAGCAGTACTTC.

Here the CDR3 reads CASKGERSNQPQHF. The CDR3 region has the DNA TGTGCCTCCAAGGGGGAGAGGAGCAATCAGCCCCAGCATTTT. The chain has TRBV4-2 and TRBJ1-5; a weak D match, TRBD1 (6 bases). Germline values: CDR1 LGHNA, CDR2 YNFKEQ. Trimming removed 11 bases at V and 1 base at J, with 15 bases between. The length of the CDR3 is 14 residues.

The DNA for the CDR3 is TGTGCCAGCAGCTTAGTACAGGGCAGTGAGCAGTTCTTC. Its translation is CASSLVQGSEQFF. This chain links TRBV7-2 with TRBJ2-1, with D perhaps matching TRBD1 (6 bases). This CDR3 spans 13 amino acids. The germline V and J ends were trimmed by 1 base and 9 bases, with 10 bases remaining between them. Germline assignment: CDR1 SGHTA and CDR2 FQGNSA.

This clone was counted only a few times. The CDR3 coding sequence is TGTGCCAGCAGTTTTTGGGAGGGTGATCAGCCCCAGCATTTT. Translation gives CASSFWEGDQPQHF. The J gene is TRBJ1-5, the V gene TRBV28; D gene unclear. Trimming stripped 3 bases from V and 5 bases from J, with 11 bases between. The CDR3 sequence is 14 residues long. Germline assignment: CDR1 MDHEN and CDR2 SYDVKM.

The J gene is TRBJ2-1, the V gene TRBV19, with a weak D call TRBD1 (6 bases). The CDR3 runs to 15 residues. Germline V gives CDR1 LNHDA, CDR2 SQIVND (reference sequence). Trimming removed 5 bases at V and 9 bases at J, with 20 bases between. The CDR3 here is CASSLYRAQRGEQFF. CDR3 DNA: TGTGCCAGTAGTCTTTACAGGGCTCAGAGAGGTGAGCAGTTCTTC. The whole variable domain, filled in from reference TRBV19 and TRBJ2-1, reads DGGITQSPKYLFRKEGQNVTLSCEQNLNHDAMYWYRQDPGQGLRLIYYSQIVNDFQKGDIAEGYSVSREKKESFPLTVTSAQKNPTAFYLCASSLYRAQRGEQFFGPGTRLTVL.

The chain employs TRBV19 and TRBJ1-2, with D tentatively TRBD1 (5 bases). The CDR3 runs to 15 residues. Germline-derived CDR1 and CDR2 are LNHDA and SQIVND (reference sequence). V was pared by 5 bases and J by 0 bases, with 13 bases between. DNA for the CDR3: TGTGCCAGTAGTCCGCGACAGTGGGCTAACTATGGCTACACCTTC. The encoded protein is CASSPRQWANYGYTF.

The J gene is TRBJ1-2, the V gene TRBV3-1 (or the pseudogene TRBV3-2), with TRBD1 as a possible D gene (6 bases). Germline V gene sequence: CDR1 LGHDT, CDR2 YNNKEL (reference sequence). V was pared by 5 bases and J by 8 bases, with 18 bases between. This CDR3 is built from 14 residues. CDR3 coding DNA: TGTGCCAGCAGCTCCTTTCAGGGGCCTGGCGGCTACACCTTC. Translated, it gives CASSSFQGPGGYTF.